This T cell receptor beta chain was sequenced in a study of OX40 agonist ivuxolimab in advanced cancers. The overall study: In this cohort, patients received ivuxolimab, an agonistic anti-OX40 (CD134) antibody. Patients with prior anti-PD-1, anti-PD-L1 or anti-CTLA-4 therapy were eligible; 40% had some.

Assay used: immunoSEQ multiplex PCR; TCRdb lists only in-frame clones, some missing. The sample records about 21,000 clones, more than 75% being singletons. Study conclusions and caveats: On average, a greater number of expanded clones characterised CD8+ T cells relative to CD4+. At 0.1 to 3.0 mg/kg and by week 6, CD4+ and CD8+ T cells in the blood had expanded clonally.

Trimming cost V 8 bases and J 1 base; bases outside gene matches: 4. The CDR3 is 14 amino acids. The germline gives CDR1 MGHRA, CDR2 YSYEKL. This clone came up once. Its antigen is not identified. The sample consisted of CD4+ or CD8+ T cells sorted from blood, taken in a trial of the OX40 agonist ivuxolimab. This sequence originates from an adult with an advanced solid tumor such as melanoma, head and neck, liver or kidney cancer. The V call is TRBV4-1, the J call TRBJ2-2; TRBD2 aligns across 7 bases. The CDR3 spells CASGGVGNTGELFF. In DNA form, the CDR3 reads TGCGCCAGCGGGGGGGTAGGGAACACCGGGGAGCTGTTTTTT.